The 26 T cell receptor beta chains in this list originate from one sample, sequenced in a study of blood T cell repertoires in COVID-19. Assay: immunoSEQ multiplex PCR; the TCRdb copy retains only in-frame clones and omits some. The sample includes a few hundred thousand clones, 80% to 90% of them seen just once. The sample consisted of PBMCs or T cells enriched from blood (not recorded which). The receptor source for this set is a man aged 25-45 years who had recovered from COVID-19.

The chain recombines TRBV4-2 with TRBJ2-5; tentative D call: TRBD2 (5 bases). V dropped 0 bases and J dropped 4 bases, with 6 bases sitting between them. The length of the CDR3 is 13 residues. The germline gives CDR1 LGHNA, CDR2 YNFKEQ. CDR3 sequence: CASSQDEGETQYF. CDR3 DNA sequence: TGTGCCAGCAGCCAAGATGAGGGAGAGACCCAGTACTTC.

The V call is TRBV3-1 (or the pseudogene TRBV3-2), the J call TRBJ2-2; D possibly corresponds to TRBD1 (5 bases). Germline CDR1 is LGHDT and CDR2 is YNNKEL (reference sequence). The CDR3 consists of 11 residues. Trimming stripped 5 bases from V and 13 bases from J, with 11 bases between. CDR3 region: CASSARASLFF. Here the CDR3 DNA reads TGTGCCAGCAGCGCCAGGGCCTCGCTGTTTTTT.

The genes are TRBV30 and TRBJ2-1; 10 nucleotides agree with TRBD2. The germline gives CDR1 GTSNPN, CDR2 SVGIG (reference sequence). This CDR3 region has 14 residues. The V gene end was trimmed by 3 bases and the J gene end by 6 bases; junction bases not matched to a gene: 5. The CDR3 bases are TGTGCCTGGAGGAAAGCGGGGGGGCCCAATGAGCAGTTCTTC. This codes for CAWRKAGGPNEQFF. Drawing the rest from reference TRBV30 and TRBJ2-1, the complete variable domain is SQTIHQWPATLVQPVGSPLSLECTVEGTSNPNLYWYRQAAGRGLQLLFYSVGIGQISSEVPQNLSASRPQDRQFILSSKKLLLSDSGFYLCAWRKAGGPNEQFFGPGTRLTVL.

V is TRBV6-5 and J is TRBJ2-5; 8 bases agree with TRBD2. The CDR3 extends over 15 amino acids. V shed 8 bases, J shed 5 bases, and the junction held 13 bases outside the gene matches. Germline lookup yields CDR1 MNHEY and CDR2 SVGAGI. The chain's CDR3 is CASSTPGGLFETQYF. Written as DNA, the CDR3 is TGTGCCAGCTCTACCCCGGGAGGGCTGTTCGAGACCCAGTACTTC.

V is TRBV3-1 (or the pseudogene TRBV3-2) and J is TRBJ2-1; TRBD2 matches 7 bases. With V trimmed by 0 bases and J by 3 bases, 2 bases remained unmatched. The length of the CDR3 is 15 residues. Per germline, CDR1 LGHDT and CDR2 YNNKEL (reference sequence). The CDR3 spells CASSQERGYYNEQFF. CDR3 coding DNA: TGTGCCAGCAGCCAAGAGCGGGGGTACTACAATGAGCAGTTCTTC.

V usage is TRBV11-2 and J usage is TRBJ2-4, with 10 positions matching TRBD1. CDR1 SGHAT and CDR2 FQNNGV come from the germline V gene. Trimming at V came to 5 bases and at J to 1 base, leaving 5 bases not matched to a gene. The CDR3 is made up of 16 amino acids. CDR3 nucleotides: TGTGCCAGCAGCCAAGGACAGGGGGTCGCCAAAAACATTCAGTACTTC. It encodes CASSQGQGVAKNIQYF.

This chain connects TRBV5-4 to TRBJ1-2; D gene ambiguous. CDR3 length: 15 amino acids. Trimming pared 2 bases from V and 0 bases from J, leaving 11 bases between. Germline CDR1 and CDR2: SGHNT and YYREEE (reference sequence). The CDR3 DNA reads as TGTGCCAGCAGCTTAAGCGGTCCCGCTAACTATGGCTACACCTTC. Translated, it gives CASSLSGPANYGYTF.

The chain has TRBV24-1 and TRBJ1-5; a possible D gene is TRBD1 (6 bases). V shed 5 bases and J shed 0 bases, with 7 bases lying between them. The CDR3 contains 14 residues. Germline CDR1 KGHDR, CDR2 SFDVKD. The CDR3 sequence: CATSGRGSNQPQHF. In nucleotides, the CDR3 is TGTGCCACCAGTGGCAGGGGTAGCAATCAGCCCCAGCATTTT.

The chain is built from TRBV2 and TRBJ1-1, with no clear D. The CDR3 has 14 residues. Germline loops: CDR1 SNHLY, CDR2 FYNNEI. V was shortened by 6 bases and J by 2 bases, with 13 bases between the two germline ends. The CDR3 DNA is TGTGCCAGCAGGCCTTCTAGTGGAAACACTGAAGCTTTCTTT. Protein: CASRPSSGNTEAFF.

CDR3 nucleotide sequence: TGTGCCAGCAGAAGAAAGGACGGAGGCAATTCACCCCTCCACTTT. Amino acid sequence: CASRRKDGGNSPLHF. The chain is built from TRBV19 and TRBJ1-6; D call uncertain. Trimming stripped 9 bases from V and 7 bases from J, with 19 bases between. The germline CDR1 and CDR2 sequences are LNHDA and SQIVND (reference sequence). The CDR3 covers 15 residues.

This sequence joins TRBV7-2 and TRBJ1-2, with 9 bases identical to TRBD1. Germline assignment: CDR1 SGHTA and CDR2 FQGNSA. The length of the CDR3 is 17 residues. J was trimmed by 2 bases and V by 2 bases; bases with no gene match: 9. Here the CDR3 DNA reads TGTGCCAGCAGCTTAAAGCCGCGGGACAGGGTCAACTATGGCTACACCTTC. Translating it yields CASSLKPRDRVNYGYTF.

V is TRBV2 and J is TRBJ2-2, with 13 positions matching TRBD2. V lost 5 bases to trimming and J lost 3 bases; unmatched junction nucleotides: 3. The germline CDR1 and CDR2 sequences are SNHLY and FYNNEI. The CDR3 extends over 16 amino acids. CDR3 residues: CASSTSGGAYTGELFF. In DNA form, the CDR3 reads TGTGCCAGCAGTACTAGCGGGGGGGCCTACACCGGGGAGCTGTTTTTT.

This sequence joins TRBV7-8 and TRBJ2-7; D perhaps matches TRBD1 (5 bases). V lost 6 bases and J 0 bases, leaving 24 bases between the germline ends. Per germline, CDR1 SGHVS and CDR2 FQNEAQ. The CDR3 contains 18 residues. CDR3 in DNA: TGTGCCAGCAGTTCCCTTGGCCTTGGGCACCAGGGCTCCTACGAGCAGTACTTC. Encoded protein: CASSSLGLGHQGSYEQYF.

The chain uses TRBV29-1 and TRBJ1-1; D possibly corresponds to TRBD1 (5 bases). Trimming stripped 4 bases from V and 1 base from J, with 10 bases between. The CDR3 covers 13 residues. Germline V gene sequence: CDR1 SQVTM, CDR2 ANQGSEA. The CDR3 is CSVVPTGNTEAFF. DNA for the CDR3: TGCAGCGTTGTTCCTACAGGGAACACTGAAGCTTTCTTT.

This chain joins TRBV27 and TRBJ2-1; possibly TRBD1 for D (6 bases). Germline V gene lookup returns CDR1 MNHEY and CDR2 SMNVEV (reference sequence). The CDR3 sequence is 15 residues long. V lost 2 bases, J lost 3 bases, and 11 bases lay in between. In DNA form, the CDR3 reads TGTGCCAGCAGTTTAGAACAGGGTATCTACAATGAGCAGTTCTTC. This sequence encodes CASSLEQGIYNEQFF.

The rearrangement uses TRBV5-4 and TRBJ2-7, with D possibly being TRBD2 (5 bases). V was clipped by 2 bases and J by 4 bases, with 10 bases between them. CDR3 length equals 13 residues. Germline CDR1 reads SGHNT; CDR2 reads YYREEE (reference sequence). CDR3 bases: TGTGCCAGCAGCTTCGGACTCACGTACGAGCAGTACTTC. This translates into CASSFGLTYEQYF.

CDR3 protein: CASSIVGLGRNEQFF. The DNA of the CDR3 is TGTGCCAGTAGTATAGTAGGACTGGGCAGGAATGAGCAGTTCTTC. The gene calls are TRBV19 and TRBJ2-1; maybe TRBD2 (5 bases). This CDR3 spans 15 amino acids. Germline CDR1 LNHDA, CDR2 SQIVND (reference sequence). The V gene lost 1 base and the J gene lost 7 bases, with 14 bases spanning the gap.

The chain combines TRBV3-1 (or the pseudogene TRBV3-2) with TRBJ1-5, with a tentative D call TRBD1 (6 bases). V lost 2 bases and J lost 6, with 14 bases in between. From germline, CDR1 is LGHDT and CDR2 YNNKEL (reference sequence). The CDR3 is made up of 15 amino acids. The CDR3 DNA follows: TGTGCCAGCAGCCAATACGGGGGGGCTCCTCAGCCCCAGCATTTT. Translated, it gives CASSQYGGAPQPQHF.

This chain connects TRBV6-4 to TRBJ1-5; tentative D call: TRBD1 (5 bases). Germline V CDR1 and CDR2: MRHNA, SNTAGT. This CDR3 is 16 amino acids long. Trimming removed 8 bases from V and 0 bases from J, with 17 bases in between. The CDR3 spells CASATRKQDSNQPQHF. CDR3 nucleotides: TGTGCCAGCGCGACAAGAAAACAGGATAGCAATCAGCCCCAGCATTTT.

The CDR3 DNA follows: TGTGCCGGGGACCTGGGGGGTGGGGGCACTGAAGCTTTCTTT. Translation gives CAGDLGGGGTEAFF. The chain joins TRBV30 to TRBJ1-1, with a tentative D call TRBD1 (5 bases). V was shortened by 8 bases and J by 4 bases, with 20 bases between the two germline ends. The CDR3 spans 14 residues. CDR1 is GTSNPN, CDR2 SVGIG, per germline (reference sequence).

The chain has TRBV19 and TRBJ1-1; D might be TRBD1 (5 bases). V shed 5 bases and J shed 3 bases, with 16 bases lying between them. The CDR3 sequence is 15 residues long. CDR1 is LNHDA and CDR2 is SQIVND in the germline V gene (reference sequence). DNA of the CDR3: TGTGCCAGTAGTGCCCATGGGGGGAGCTACACTGAAGCTTTCTTT. Translating gives CASSAHGGSYTEAFF. Combining the CDR3 with reference TRBV19 and TRBJ1-1 gives the whole variable domain DGGITQSPKYLFRKEGQNVTLSCEQNLNHDAMYWYRQDPGQGLRLIYYSQIVNDFQKGDIAEGYSVSREKKESFPLTVTSAQKNPTAFYLCASSAHGGSYTEAFFGQGTRLTVV.

This chain connects TRBV13 to TRBJ1-2, with D possibly matching TRBD1 (6 bases). V was clipped by 5 bases and J by 7 bases, with 23 bases between them. This CDR3 contains 16 residues. Germline V gives CDR1 PRHDT, CDR2 FYEKMQ (reference sequence). CDR3 DNA sequence: TGTGCCAGCAGCCCCCTCCGGGGGGCCAATAGTGGTGGCTACACCTTC. Its translation: CASSPLRGANSGGYTF.

The chain combines TRBV12-3 or TRBV12-4 with TRBJ1-2; tentative D call: TRBD1 (5 bases). CDR3 size: 10 residues. V shed 3 bases and J shed 13 bases, with 9 bases lying between them. CDR3 DNA: TGTGCCAGCAGTTTTGGGGCCGCCACCTTC. Amino acids: CASSFGAATF.

J is TRBJ1-2 and V is TRBV30, with D tentatively TRBD1 (6 bases). In germline, CDR1 is GTSNPN, CDR2 SVGIG (reference sequence). Between the trimmed V and J ends, which lost 0 bases and 8 bases, there was a span of 13 bases. The CDR3 spans 13 residues. The CDR3 bases are TGTGCCTGGAGTGTACTACAGGGAATCGGCTACACCTTC. Translating it yields CAWSVLQGIGYTF.

The chain carries TRBV6-2 or TRBV6-3 and TRBJ2-3; a weak D match, TRBD2 (6 bases). The CDR3 spans 16 residues. V lost 3 bases and J lost 4, with 17 bases in between. Germline-derived CDR1 and CDR2 are MNHEY and SVGEGT. The CDR3 DNA sequence: TGTGCCAGCAGTTATTTGAAGGGACTGCTGGCAGATACGCAGTATTTT. It translates to CASSYLKGLLADTQYF.

The chain uses TRBV7-8 and TRBJ2-7, with 11 bases fitting TRBD2. The germline gives CDR1 SGHVS, CDR2 FQNEAQ. V lost 5 bases and J lost 4; bases outside the gene matches: 4. The CDR3 totals 14 residues. The CDR3 here is CASSEGLAAYEQYF. The CDR3 DNA reads as TGTGCCAGCAGCGAGGGACTAGCGGCTTACGAGCAGTACTTC.